Listed here are 24 T cell receptor beta chains from one sample, sequenced in a study of T cell changes during pregnancy in multiple sclerosis. Some clones are missing from TCRdb's copy, which holds only in-frame ones; the method was immunoSEQ multiplex PCR. The table shows about 40,000 clones, with 90% occurring only once. Specimen: CD4+ T cells from peripheral blood mononuclear cells, collected in the third trimester of pregnancy. These receptors originate from a female donor with multiple sclerosis, enrolled in a pregnancy study.

The rearrangement links TRBV27 to TRBJ1-6, with D maybe TRBD1 (5 bases). Trimming removed 8 bases from V and 4 bases from J, with 12 bases in between. The CDR3 runs 14 residues. Germline CDR1 reads MNHEY; CDR2 reads SMNVEV (reference sequence). The CDR3 nucleotides are TGTGCCAGCTCGGACGACAGATATAATTCACCCCTCCACTTT. Translated, it gives CASSDDRYNSPLHF.

The chain carries TRBV19 and TRBJ1-2; no firm D call. Trimming shortened V by 7 bases and J by 4 bases, and 10 bases separated the two germline ends. The CDR3 runs to 12 residues. Germline CDR1 LNHDA, CDR2 SQIVND (reference sequence). The CDR3 protein is CASTPGGYGYTF. Written as DNA, the CDR3 is TGTGCCAGTACCCCGGGTGGCTATGGCTACACCTTC. The full variable domain, in which reference TRBV19 and TRBJ1-2 provide the parts outside the CDR3, is DGGITQSPKYLFRKEGQNVTLSCEQNLNHDAMYWYRQDPGQGLRLIYYSQIVNDFQKGDIAEGYSVSREKKESFPLTVTSAQKNPTAFYLCASTPGGYGYTFGSGTRLTVV.

The CDR3 DNA is TGTGCCAGTAGTATAACTAGCGGGAGTAGGAATACGCAGTATTTT. It is translated as CASSITSGSRNTQYF. This chain uses TRBV19 with TRBJ2-3, with 11 bases identical to TRBD2. Losses at the gene ends were 2 bases for V and 7 bases for J; bases not matched to a gene: 5. Germline V CDR1 and CDR2: LNHDA, SQIVND (reference sequence). The CDR3 contains 15 residues.

The chain links TRBV5-4 to TRBJ1-2; D ambiguous. Germline assignment: CDR1 SGHNT and CDR2 YYREEE (reference sequence). This CDR3 is 13 amino acids long. Trimming pared 4 bases from V and 4 bases from J, leaving 11 bases between. The chain's CDR3 is CASSPGGIYGYTF. CDR3 nucleotides: TGTGCCAGCAGCCCCGGAGGTATCTATGGCTACACCTTC.

The V and J genes are TRBV7-2 and TRBJ2-3; 9 bases are a match to TRBD1. The V gene's germline CDR1 is SGHTA and CDR2 FQGNSA. CDR3 size: 16 residues. Trimming cost V 5 bases and J 0 bases; bases outside gene matches: 6. The CDR3 sequence is CASSHYRGRSTDTQYF. CDR3 sequence (DNA): TGTGCCAGCAGCCATTACAGGGGGCGCAGCACAGATACGCAGTATTTT.

V and J are TRBV18 and TRBJ1-1, with D perhaps TRBD1 (6 bases). V lost 6 bases to trimming and J lost 4 bases, with 18 bases between them. CDR1 is KGHSH and CDR2 is LQKENI in the germline V gene. The CDR3 has 15 residues. CDR3 residues: CASSDRLTGTTEAFF. CDR3 nucleotides: TGTGCCAGCTCGGACCGATTAACAGGGACCACTGAAGCTTTCTTT.

The chain couples TRBV7-8 to TRBJ2-7, with 9 bases that match TRBD2. The CDR3 totals 15 residues. CDR1 and CDR2 from the germline V gene are SGHVS and FQNEAQ. V gave up 5 bases and J gave up 6 bases; unmatched junction bases: 11. For the CDR3, the DNA is TGTGCCAGCAGCATTAGCGGGAGTACGGCCGGCGAGCAGTACTTC. It yields the protein CASSISGSTAGEQYF.

The chain combines TRBV6-6 with TRBJ2-2; TRBD1 matches at 12 bases. Germline CDR1 and CDR2: MNHNY and SVGAGI (reference sequence). With 6 bases clipped from V and 4 bases from J, the junction kept 3 bases outside the gene matches. The CDR3 sequence is 15 residues long. CDR3 loop: CASSRDRGLTGELFF. CDR3 coding DNA: TGTGCCAGCAGCCGGGACAGGGGGCTCACCGGGGAGCTGTTTTTT.

This chain links TRBV28 with TRBJ1-4, with D unclear. Trimming removed 6 bases from V and 8 bases from J, with 7 bases in between. This CDR3 region has 11 residues. Germline loops: CDR1 MDHEN, CDR2 SYDVKM. CDR3 DNA sequence: TGTGCCAGCAGCTCTAGCGAAAAACTGTTTTTT. Translated, it gives CASSSSEKLFF.

The chain joins TRBV19 to TRBJ1-2; a possible D gene is TRBD1 (6 bases). In germline, CDR1 is LNHDA, CDR2 SQIVND (reference sequence). This CDR3 is built from 15 residues. V was shortened by 5 bases and J by 2 bases, with 15 bases between the two germline ends. CDR3 sequence reads: CASSAGGRGNYGYTF. The CDR3 coding sequence is TGTGCCAGTAGTGCCGGGGGGCGCGGAAACTATGGCTACACCTTC.

The sample holds one count of this clone. The chain uses TRBV29-1 and TRBJ2-3; tentative D call: TRBD2 (5 bases). From germline, CDR1 is SQVTM and CDR2 ANQGSEA. This CDR3 contains 11 residues. The V end lost 8 bases, the J end lost 5 bases, and 11 bases lay between the germline ends. The chain's CDR3 is CSWGRGDTQYF. CDR3 sequence (DNA): TGCAGCTGGGGTCGGGGAGATACGCAGTATTTT.

The V and J genes are TRBV5-1 and TRBJ1-4; maybe TRBD1 (5 bases). The germline V gene encodes CDR1 SGHRS and CDR2 YFSETQ. The V gene lost 4 bases and the J gene lost 5 bases, with 12 bases spanning the gap. The CDR3 totals 14 residues. DNA of the CDR3: TGCGCCAGCAGCGACGGACAACTAAATGAAAAACTGTTTTTT. This codes for CASSDGQLNEKLFF.

J is TRBJ1-5 and V is TRBV19, with TRBD1 matching over 9 bases. V trimming: 5 bases; J trimming: 3 bases; junction bases outside the gene matches: 8. CDR3 length: 16 residues. Germline CDR1 reads LNHDA; CDR2 reads SQIVND (reference sequence). The CDR3 here is CASSARTGAYNQPQHF. The CDR3 bases are TGTGCCAGTAGTGCCCGGACAGGGGCATACAATCAGCCCCAGCATTTT.

The J gene is TRBJ2-7, the V gene TRBV19, with a possible D match to TRBD2 (5 bases). The CDR3 spans 15 residues. Germline assignment: CDR1 LNHDA and CDR2 SQIVND (reference sequence). The ends were cut back, 7 bases at V and 0 bases at J, with 16 bases in the middle. CDR3 sequence (DNA): TGTGCCAGTAACGATCCCCGGGGAGCCTCCTACGAGCAGTACTTC. Residues: CASNDPRGASYEQYF.

V gene TRBV5-8 combines with J gene TRBJ2-1, with 8 bases that match TRBD1. CDR1 and CDR2 (germline): SGHTS, YDEGEE. There are 16 residues in the CDR3. V was pared by 3 bases and J by 3 bases, with 8 bases of the junction left unmatched. The CDR3 region has the DNA TGTGCCAGCAGCTCGCCAAGGGACAGGCTCTACAATGAGCAGTTCTTC. Amino acid sequence: CASSSPRDRLYNEQFF.

The chain has TRBV30 and TRBJ1-2, with unresolved D. The CDR3 is made up of 11 amino acids. CDR1 is GTSNPN, CDR2 SVGIG, per germline (reference sequence). V shed 2 bases and J shed 5 bases, with 6 bases lying between them. CDR3 in amino acids: CAWSPQYGYTF. As DNA, the CDR3 is TGTGCCTGGAGTCCCCAATATGGCTACACCTTC.

This clone has a handful of counts. The chain recombines TRBV6-1 with TRBJ2-7, with D perhaps TRBD1 (8 bases). This CDR3 is built from 13 residues. Per germline, CDR1 MNHNS and CDR2 SASEGT. V was shortened by 4 bases and J by 6 bases, with 13 bases between the two germline ends. The DNA of the CDR3 is TGTGCCAGCAGTGGGACAGGGAGGGGCGAGCAGTACTTC. This gives the protein CASSGTGRGEQYF.

The J gene is TRBJ2-3, the V gene TRBV5-4; TRBD2 aligns across 13 bases. Germline CDR1 is SGHNT and CDR2 is YYREEE (reference sequence). With 5 bases clipped from V and 3 bases from J, the junction kept 6 bases outside the gene matches. The CDR3 spans 16 residues. The chain's CDR3 is CASRYTSGRATDTQYF. The CDR3 DNA follows: TGTGCCAGCAGGTACACTAGCGGGAGGGCGACAGATACGCAGTATTTT.

This clone was found once. The chain is built from TRBV11-2 and TRBJ2-7; TRBD1 matches at 9 bases. This CDR3 contains 16 residues. Germline-derived CDR1 and CDR2 are SGHAT and FQNNGV. Losses at the gene ends were 5 bases for V and 0 bases for J; bases not matched to a gene: 8. The CDR3 is CASSLRGDRVSYEQYF. In DNA, the CDR3 is TGTGCCAGCAGCCTTAGAGGGGACAGGGTCTCCTACGAGCAGTACTTC.

This chain joins TRBV7-9 and TRBJ2-7; 7 nucleotides line up with TRBD1. CDR3 length equals 18 residues. V trimming: 5 bases; J trimming: 4 bases; junction bases outside the gene matches: 20. Germline V gene lookup returns CDR1 SEHNR and CDR2 FQNEAQ (reference sequence). The CDR3 nucleotides read TGTGCCAGCAGCATCGTTACCCTCCGTGACAGGGTTCCTTACGAGCAGTACTTC. As protein: CASSIVTLRDRVPYEQYF.

This chain's CDR3 is CASSLEQGYGYTF. CDR3 sequence (DNA): TGTGCCAGCAGCTTAGAACAGGGGTATGGCTACACCTTC. V and J are TRBV7-2 and TRBJ1-2, with TRBD1 matching over 7 bases. This CDR3 is 13 amino acids long. Germline trimming cut 1 base from V and 5 bases from J; bases unmatched to any gene: 1. Germline CDR1 reads SGHTA; CDR2 reads FQGNSA. Supplemented by reference TRBV7-2 and TRBJ1-2, the full variable domain reads GAGVSQSPSNKVTEKGKDVELRCDPISGHTALYWYRQSLGQGLEFLIYFQGNSAPDKSGLPSDRFSAERTGGSVSTLTIQRTQQEDSAVYLCASSLEQGYGYTFGSGTRLTVV.

The V and J genes are TRBV7-8 and TRBJ2-1, with 9 bases aligning to TRBD1. CDR3 length: 15 residues. Germline V gene data show CDR1 as SGHVS and CDR2 as FQNEAQ. V was pared by 5 bases and J by 10 bases, with 12 bases of the junction left unmatched. CDR3 region: CASSPTRGQGEEQFF. The DNA for the CDR3 is TGTGCCAGCAGCCCAACCCGGGGACAGGGAGAAGAGCAGTTCTTC.

The chain uses TRBV7-2 and TRBJ1-1; the match to TRBD1 covers 12 bases. The CDR3 length is 16 residues. The germline V gene encodes CDR1 SGHTA and CDR2 FQGNSA. V trimming: 2 bases; J trimming: 5 bases; junction bases outside the gene matches: 6. For the CDR3, the DNA is TGTGCCAGCAGCTTATGGGGGACAGGGGGCAGTACTGAAGCTTTCTTT. It codes for CASSLWGTGGSTEAFF.

The chain is built from TRBV27 and TRBJ1-5; no definite D call. Trimming shortened V by 2 bases and J by 0 bases, and 8 bases separated the two germline ends. CDR1 MNHEY and CDR2 SMNVEV come from the germline V gene (reference sequence). The CDR3 runs 15 residues. The CDR3 DNA is TGTGCCAGCAGTTTAGTCGGGTTTAGCAATCAGCCCCAGCATTTT. Amino acids: CASSLVGFSNQPQHF.